This T cell receptor beta chain comes out of a study of T cell responses to AZD1222 COVID-19 vaccine. Sequencing used immunoSEQ multiplex PCR; TCRdb keeps in-frame clones, though not all of them. The data contain about 120,000 clones, 80% to 90% of them singletons. This CDR3 has 15 residues. CDR1 and CDR2 (germline): SEHNR, FQNEAQ (reference sequence). V was clipped by 6 bases and J by 1 base, with 15 bases between them. The gene calls are TRBV7-9 and TRBJ1-2; maybe TRBD1 (6 bases). The source is an adult in good health. Sequences were derived from peripheral blood, sampled on day 0 of AZD1222 vaccination. CDR3 region: CASSPGGGLNYGYTF. As DNA, the CDR3 is TGTGCCAGCAGTCCCGGGGGGGGGCTTAACTATGGCTACACCTTC.